This is a list of T cell receptor beta chains from one sample in a study of beta chain features in type 1 diabetes. The assay was immunoSEQ multiplex PCR, and TCRdb's table has in-frame clones only and misses some. The top ten hold under 2.5% of the sample, which has about 150,000 clones, 9% to 10% seen once. Sequences were obtained from central memory CD4+ T cells from blood. These receptors originate from a woman aged 18-29 years in good health. Both conserved end residues are part of each CDR3. The order of the fields is CDR3 length, J gene, D gene, V gene, clone size, CDR3 DNA, CDR3 protein. D genes are given only for firm matches. Clone sizes are given selectively: once, few, many, or a class where the clone is expanded.

>13|TRBJ1-1|.|TRBV5-6|few
TGTGCCAGCAGCTTGGCAGGGGAGGGTGAAGCTTTCTTT
CASSLAGEGEAFF
>15|TRBJ2-3|TRBD2|TRBV9|few
TGTGCCAGCACCGCCGGCGGGGGTGGGACAGATACGCAGTATTTT
CASTAGGGGTDTQYF
>15|TRBJ2-7|TRBD2|TRBV7-2|.
TGTGCCAGCAGCCCAACAGCGGGGGGGCCCTACGAGCAGTACTTC
CASSPTAGGPYEQYF
>14|TRBJ2-7|.|TRBV19|.
TGTGCCAGTAGTATCCAGGGATATTCGGGCGAGCAGTACTTC
CASSIQGYSGEQYF
>12|TRBJ1-1|.|TRBV11-3|.
TGTGCCAGCAGCTTTCGGAACACTGAAGCTTTCTTT
CASSFRNTEAFF
>14|TRBJ1-1|.|TRBV19|.
TGTGCCAGTAGTTCCCTGGGGGCGAACACTGAAGCTTTCTTT
CASSSLGANTEAFF
>14|TRBJ2-5|.|TRBV4-3|few
TGCGCCAGCAGCCAAGATACGTGGGGCGAGACCCAGTACTTC
CASSQDTWGETQYF
>15|TRBJ2-3|TRBD2|TRBV6-1|few
TGTGCCAGCAGTGCGAGCGGGACCAGCACAGATACGCAGTATTTT
CASSASGTSTDTQYF
>14|TRBJ2-5|TRBD1|TRBV11-2|.
TGTGCCAGCAGCATCGGACAGGGACCGGAGACCCAGTACTTC
CASSIGQGPETQYF
>15|TRBJ2-1|TRBD2|TRBV9|.
TGTGCCAGCAGCGTAGTAGCGGGGGGGCCTAATGAGCAGTTCTTC
CASSVVAGGPNEQFF
>13|TRBJ1-1|TRBD1|TRBV19|few
TGTGCCAGTAAAGGGGGGCAAGGACAGGGAGAGTTCTTT
CASKGGQGQGEFF
>15|TRBJ2-3|TRBD1|TRBV23-1|few
TGCGCCAGCAGTCCCCCCCGCAGGGGGACAGATACGCAGTATTTT
CASSPPRRGTDTQYF
>14|TRBJ2-7|.|TRBV18|.
TGTGCCAGCTCACCACCTTCATTCCCCTACGAGCAGTACTTC
CASSPPSFPYEQYF
>18|TRBJ2-1|TRBD2|TRBV5-6|.
TGTGCCAGCAGCAAGCTAGCGGAGAGGGCGAAGGGCTACAATGAGCAGTTCTTC
CASSKLAERAKGYNEQFF
>12|TRBJ2-3|TRBD1|TRBV29-1|many
TGCAGCGTCAGACAGGGAGCAGATACGCAGTATTTT
CSVRQGADTQYF
>16|TRBJ1-3|.|TRBV6-5|.
TGTGCCAGCAGTTACTCGGTTCAAACTTCTGGAAACACCATATATTTT
CASSYSVQTSGNTIYF
>15|TRBJ1-5|.|TRBV11-2|few
TGTGCCAGCAGCTTCGCGGCGATGAACAATCAGCCCCAGCATTTT
CASSFAAMNNQPQHF
>16|TRBJ1-1|TRBD1|TRBV5-4|few
TGTGCCAGCAGCCAAGGACAGGGCCCCCAGGACACTGAAGCTTTCTTT
CASSQGQGPQDTEAFF
>14|TRBJ1-2|.|TRBV29-1|few
TGCAGCGTTGAAGATCTGGCAGGGTGGCATGGCTACACCTTC
CSVEDLAGWHGYTF
>14|TRBJ2-3|.|TRBV4-2|few
TGTGCCAGCAGCCAAATAGGGGTGACAGATACGCAGTATTTT
CASSQIGVTDTQYF
>15|TRBJ1-2|TRBD1|TRBV10-3|few
TGTGCCATCACCAACTCCGGGACAGGAGGAGATGGCTACACCTTC
CAITNSGTGGDGYTF
>15|TRBJ1-5|.|TRBV2|few
TGTGCCAGCAGTCCTCAGGGCCTAATCAATCAGCCCCAGCATTTT
CASSPQGLINQPQHF
>14|TRBJ1-2|.|TRBV6-1|.
TGTGCCAGCAGTGACAGGGGAGGGAACTATGGCTACACCTTC
CASSDRGGNYGYTF
>14|TRBJ1-3|.|TRBV29-1|few
TGCAGCGCACGGGTACAGGGAGCTGGAAACACCATATATTTT
CSARVQGAGNTIYF
>14|TRBJ2-5|TRBD2|TRBV5-1|few
TGCGCCAGCGGACCGGGGGGGTTACAAGAGACCCAGTACTTC
CASGPGGLQETQYF
>17|TRBJ2-2|TRBD2|TRBV9|few
TGTGCCAGCAGCCTCTGGGGGACTAGCGGGAGAAGCGGGGAGCTGTTTTTT
CASSLWGTSGRSGELFF
>14|TRBJ1-2|TRBD1|TRBV9|few
TGTGCCAGCAGCGGACTGACAGGGAACTATGGCTACACCTTC
CASSGLTGNYGYTF
>17|TRBJ2-2|TRBD2|TRBV5-6|.
TGTGCCAGCAGCTTGACTAGCGGGGGGGCGAAGACCGGGGAGCTGTTTTTT
CASSLTSGGAKTGELFF
>15|TRBJ2-1|.|TRBV21-1|few
TGTGCCAGCAGCAACCATCTTCGACAGCCCCATGAGCAGTTCTTC
CASSNHLRQPHEQFF
>12|TRBJ2-1|.|TRBV11-1|few
TGTGCCAGCAGCCCCGTAAACAATGAGCAGTTCTTC
CASSPVNNEQFF
>14|TRBJ2-4|.|TRBV5-4|few
TGTGCCAGCAGCTCATCGCAAGGGGATCAAAGAGAGTACTTC
CASSSSQGDQREYF
>12|TRBJ2-7|TRBD2|TRBV5-5|many
TGTGCCAGCAGCGGGGACTATTACGAGCAGTACTTC
CASSGDYYEQYF
>12|TRBJ2-5|.|TRBV7-9|.
TGTGCCAGCAGCCCCTTTCGAGAGACCCAGTACTTC
CASSPFRETQYF
>14|TRBJ2-5|.|TRBV7-2|.
TGTGCCAGCAGCTTAGGCGGGTACACAGAGACCCAGTACTTC
CASSLGGYTETQYF
>16|TRBJ2-2|TRBD2|TRBV5-1|few
TGCGCCAGCAGCCTGGGACTAGCGGGCCCCACCGGGGAGCTGTTTTTT
CASSLGLAGPTGELFF
>15|TRBJ2-3|TRBD2|TRBV4-2|few
TGTGCCAGCAGCTTGGCGGGAGGGCCAATGGATACGCAGTATTTT
CASSLAGGPMDTQYF
>14|TRBJ1-1|.|TRBV5-1|.
TGCGCCAGCAGCCCGGGGATCGCGGGGACTGAAGCTTTCTTT
CASSPGIAGTEAFF
>17|TRBJ2-1|TRBD2|TRBV4-1|.
TGCGCCAGCAGCCAACGTGAAGAGGCTAGCGGGAGGAATGAGCAGTTCTTC
CASSQREEASGRNEQFF
>15|TRBJ2-5|.|TRBV5-6|.
TGTGCCAGCAGCTTGATCGGGACATATCAAGAGACCCAGTACTTC
CASSLIGTYQETQYF
>14|TRBJ2-7|TRBD1|TRBV5-1|.
TGCGCCAGCAGCTTCGGACAGGGGACTAATGAGCAGTACTTC
CASSFGQGTNEQYF
>15|TRBJ2-2|TRBD2|TRBV5-1|.
TGCGCCAGCAGCTTGACTAGCGGGGACACCGGGGAGCTGTTTTTT
CASSLTSGDTGELFF
>16|TRBJ1-5|.|TRBV7-4|.
TGTGCCAGCAGCCTCTCGGGGGGCCCCAGAAATCAGCCCCAGCATTTT
CASSLSGGPRNQPQHF
>16|TRBJ2-3|TRBD1|TRBV27|.
TGTGCCAGCAGTGGCGTCGGGACAGGGGAAACAGATACGCAGTATTTT
CASSGVGTGETDTQYF
>16|TRBJ2-1|TRBD2|TRBV2|few
TGTGCCAGCAGTGAATCAAGCGGGAGAGCCTACAATGAGCAGTTCTTC
CASSESSGRAYNEQFF
>17|TRBJ1-1|.|TRBV30|.
TGTGCCTGGAGTGTATATTGGGACTCTGCGGGAGACACTGAAGCTTTCTTT
CAWSVYWDSAGDTEAFF
>16|TRBJ2-1|.|TRBV6-6|.
TGTGCCAGCAGCATGACTACGCTGGGGTCCTACAATGAGCAGTTCTTC
CASSMTTLGSYNEQFF
>16|TRBJ2-1|.|TRBV9|.
TGTGCCAGCAGCCCCCATGGGAGCGGAGGAAACAATGAGCAGTTCTTC
CASSPHGSGGNNEQFF
>13|TRBJ2-7|.|TRBV6-6|.
TGTGCCAGCAGTTTCGACATAGACTACGAGCAGTACTTC
CASSFDIDYEQYF
>13|TRBJ1-1|.|TRBV10-3|.
TGTGCCATCTCAACGGGATCGAACACTGAAGCTTTCTTT
CAISTGSNTEAFF
>13|TRBJ2-5|.|TRBV5-4|few
TGTGCCAGCAGCTCGGGACTGGAAGAGACCCAGTACTTC
CASSSGLEETQYF
>11|TRBJ2-5|.|TRBV6-6|few
TGTGCCAGCAGTTCGGGAGAGACCCAGTACTTC
CASSSGETQYF
>14|TRBJ1-3|.|TRBV7-9|few
TGTGCCAGCAGCTTAGGTCTTTCTGGAAACACCATATATTTT
CASSLGLSGNTIYF
>14|TRBJ2-5|.|TRBV7-2|.
TGTGCCAGCACCCCAGGTCTAGCGCAAGAGACCCAGTACTTC
CASTPGLAQETQYF
>15|TRBJ2-3|TRBD2|TRBV11-2|.
TGTGCCAGCAGCCAATATAGCGGGGGGACAGATACGCAGTATTTT
CASSQYSGGTDTQYF
>13|TRBJ1-1|.|TRBV7-6|few
TGTGCCAGCAAGCAGGGGCAGAACACTGAAGCTTTCTTT
CASKQGQNTEAFF
>14|TRBJ2-3|TRBD2|TRBV9|.
TGTGCCAGCAGTTTAGCGGGAGACACAGATACGCAGTATTTT
CASSLAGDTDTQYF
>13|TRBJ1-2|.|TRBV4-2|.
TGTGCCAGCAGCCAAGACAGGGGCGATGGCTACACCTTC
CASSQDRGDGYTF
>14|TRBJ1-2|.|TRBV9|.
TGTGCCAGCAGCGTAGATGGCACTAACTATGGCTACACCTTC
CASSVDGTNYGYTF
>16|TRBJ1-1|.|TRBV7-7|.
TGTGCTAGCAGCCCTTGGGGGGACTTCCAGAACACTGAAGCTTTCTTT
CASSPWGDFQNTEAFF